This T cell receptor (beta chain) originates from a study of PD-1 blockade in mismatch repair-deficient tumors. Study-wide context: Enrolled about 2012-2016, patients had progressing, pretreated mismatch repair-deficient cancers of about a dozen types. Study results and limitations: Tumor-resident clones, often undetectable pretreatment in blood, expanded then contracted after pembrolizumab.

Germline V gene sequence: CDR1 SGHTA, CDR2 FQGNSA. The ends were cut back, 4 bases at V and 5 bases at J, with 11 bases in the middle. The CDR3 sequence is 14 residues long. Details on this clone: Its cognate antigen is unknown.

The method was immunoSEQ multiplex PCR; TCRdb's version includes in-frame clones alone and lacks a portion of them. The sample gives more than 40,000 clones, approximately 81% of which show up once; about 8.3% is in the top ten. PCR or immunohistochemistry showed mismatch repair deficiency in every enrolled patient. The TCR-sequenced patients were a few responders to pembrolizumab. Here the sequenced sample was peripheral blood, taken 20 weeks after starting pembrolizumab. The receptor comes from an adult with mismatch repair-deficient cancer. The chain has TRBV7-2 and TRBJ2-2; D is possibly TRBD1 or TRBD2 (5 bases each). The CDR3 DNA reads as TGTGCCAGCAGCTCGCAGGGACGGACCGGGGAGCTGTTTTTT. It yields the protein CASSSQGRTGELFF.